This is a list of T cell receptor beta chains from one sample in a study of beta chain features in type 1 diabetes. Profiled with immunoSEQ multiplex PCR; TCRdb holds only in-frame clones, not every one. This table holds roughly 240,000 clones, around 25% found once. Sequencing was done on a sample of naive CD4+ T cells from blood. The origin of the receptors is a young woman with type 1 diabetes. Each CDR3 is given with its conserved first and last residue. Each record gives: clone size, V gene, J gene, D gene, CDR3 DNA, CDR3 protein. A D gene is named only where the DNA matches it firmly. Rows may omit the clone size; those that give it use once, few, many or a size class.

few	TRBV6-1	TRBJ2-3	NA	TGTGCCAGCAGCGGACCGGGAAGAAGCACAGATACGCAGTATTTT	CASSGPGRSTDTQYF
NA	TRBV5-1	TRBJ2-1	TRBD2	TGCGCCAGCAGAAGACGAGGGGAGGGTGAGCAGTTCTTC	CASRRRGEGEQFF
few	TRBV28	TRBJ1-5	NA	TGTGCCAGCAGTTTAGCAGGGTACCAGCCCCAGCATTTT	CASSLAGYQPQHF
NA	TRBV19	TRBJ1-2	NA	TGTGCCAGTAGTATAGGCGGAGGCTATGGCTACACCTTC	CASSIGGGYGYTF
once	TRBV6-1	TRBJ1-2	NA	TGTGCCAGCAGGGACACCATAGGGTATGGCTACACCTTC	CASRDTIGYGYTF
few	TRBV20-1	TRBJ1-2	NA	TGCAGTGCGGCAGGGGACTATGGCTACACCTTC	CSAAGDYGYTF
few	TRBV29-1	TRBJ1-2	TRBD1	TGCAGCGTTGTAGGGGGCAATGGCTACACCTTC	CSVVGGNGYTF
few	TRBV28	TRBJ2-1	NA	TGTGCCAGCAGTTCGCCAGCCGAGGACAATGAGCAGTTCTTC	CASSSPAEDNEQFF
NA	TRBV29-1	TRBJ2-2	TRBD2	TGCAGCGTTGCCCCGGGACTAGCGAACACCGGGGAGCTGTTTTTT	CSVAPGLANTGELFF
NA	TRBV4-1	TRBJ1-3	NA	TGCGCCAGCAGCCAACTCAGGGGTGGCTCTGGAAACACCATATATTTT	CASSQLRGGSGNTIYF
NA	TRBV30	TRBJ1-1	NA	TGTGCCTGGAGCTCGAGGGGGTCGAACACTGAAGCTTTCTTT	CAWSSRGSNTEAFF
once	TRBV5-1	TRBJ1-4	NA	TGCGCCAGCAGCCCGGCCCAGGGTTACTTCGAAAAACTGTTTTTT	CASSPAQGYFEKLFF
few	TRBV29-1	TRBJ1-1	TRBD1	TGCAGCGCTTCACAGGGGGGCACTGAAGCTTTCTTT	CSASQGGTEAFF
few	TRBV30	TRBJ1-2	NA	TGTGCCTGGAGGCTAACGGGCTATGGCTACACCTTC	CAWRLTGYGYTF
NA	TRBV4-1	TRBJ2-5	TRBD1	TGCGCCAGCAGCCAAGCCAGGGGGCTAGAAGAGACCCAGTACTTC	CASSQARGLEETQYF
few	TRBV2	TRBJ1-1	NA	TGTGCCAGCAGTGCTCATAGCGTAAACACTGAAGCTTTCTTT	CASSAHSVNTEAFF
NA	TRBV5-1	TRBJ1-5	NA	TGCGCCAGCAGCTCAAGGGGCCCCTATAGCAATCAGCCCCAGCATTTT	CASSSRGPYSNQPQHF
NA	TRBV29-1	TRBJ2-7	NA	TGCAGCGTTGTGACTAACTCCTACGAGCAGTACTTC	CSVVTNSYEQYF
NA	TRBV11-1	TRBJ2-3	TRBD2	TGTGCCAGCAGCTCGCGTCTAGCGGGAGGCCCAGATACGCAGTATTTT	CASSSRLAGGPDTQYF
NA	TRBV7-3	TRBJ2-1	NA	TGTGCCAGTGACCCTATCCCTTTTACGGGAAGCTCCTACAATGAGCAGTTCTTC	CASDPIPFTGSSYNEQFF
few	TRBV5-1	TRBJ2-3	NA	TGCGCCAGCAGCTTCGGTCACACAGATACGCAGTATTTT	CASSFGHTDTQYF
NA	TRBV30	TRBJ2-7	NA	TGTGCCGGTACACTAGGCTCGACTTACGAGCAGTACTTC	CAGTLGSTYEQYF
few	TRBV23-1	TRBJ1-5	TRBD1	TGCGCCAGGGGACAGGGGGGCGGCAATCAGCCCCAGCATTTT	CARGQGGGNQPQHF
few	TRBV5-6	TRBJ2-1	NA	TGTGCCAGCACCCTAGCGACATACAATGAGCAGTTCTTC	CASTLATYNEQFF
NA	TRBV29-1	TRBJ2-6	NA	TGCAGCGTTGTAGGGGGAGATGGGGCCAACGTCCTGACTTTC	CSVVGGDGANVLTF
NA	TRBV5-4	TRBJ2-3	TRBD1	TGTGCCAGCCCGGGAGGACAGGGGGCCAGTTTCACAGATACGCAGTATTTT	CASPGGQGASFTDTQYF
once	TRBV28	TRBJ2-1	NA	TGTGCCAGCAGTCCTCCGGGTCAGGGCGATGAGCAGTTCTTC	CASSPPGQGDEQFF
few	TRBV7-9	TRBJ1-1	NA	TGTGCCAGCACCCAACAGATTAACACTGAAGCTTTCTTT	CASTQQINTEAFF
NA	TRBV29-1	TRBJ1-2	TRBD1	TGCAGCGTTATACAGGGGGAATTCGACTATGGCTACACCTTC	CSVIQGEFDYGYTF
NA	TRBV6-5	TRBJ2-7	NA	TGTGCCAGCAGCCGACAGGAGGCCTACGAGCAGTACTTC	CASSRQEAYEQYF
few	TRBV29-1	TRBJ2-1	TRBD1	TGCAGCGTTGAACTTGGACAGGGGGTTTGGCGGGGATACAATGAGCAGTTCTTC	CSVELGQGVWRGYNEQFF
once	TRBV25-1	TRBJ1-3	TRBD1	TGTGCCAGCAGTGATCCCGGGACAGGGGTCCTCTCTGGAAACACCATATATTTT	CASSDPGTGVLSGNTIYF
NA	TRBV9	TRBJ1-1	TRBD1	TGTGCCAGCAGTTTAACAGGGGGCGCGGGTTGGACTGAAGCTTTCTTT	CASSLTGGAGWTEAFF
NA	TRBV4-1	TRBJ1-5	NA	TGCGCCAGCAGCCAAAAGAGCGGATCGGGGTATCGGCCCCAGCATTTT	CASSQKSGSGYRPQHF
NA	TRBV7-2	TRBJ2-5	TRBD2	TGTGCCAGCAGCTTAGCTTTCGGGAGGGCCACGGAGACCCAGTACTTC	CASSLAFGRATETQYF
NA	TRBV2	TRBJ2-3	NA	TGTGCCAGCAGCTCCCAAGTAGGAGGGCAGTATTTT	CASSSQVGGQYF
NA	TRBV30	TRBJ2-5	TRBD2	TGTGCCTGGAGTTTGTGGCGGGAGCTCCTGGAGACCCAGTACTTC	CAWSLWRELLETQYF
few	TRBV29-1	TRBJ2-2	NA	TGCAGCGTTGAATGTCGGGAGAACACCGGGGAGCTGTTTTTT	CSVECRENTGELFF
NA	TRBV4-1	TRBJ2-7	TRBD1	TGCGCCAGCAGCCAACCTCGGACAGGGAACTACGAGCAGTACTTC	CASSQPRTGNYEQYF
NA	TRBV5-1	TRBJ2-3	NA	TGCGCCAGCAGCTTCCAGGGGTTGGGCACAGATACGCAGTATTTT	CASSFQGLGTDTQYF
NA	TRBV6-5	TRBJ2-7	NA	TGTGCCAGCAGTTACTCTAGCGCATTCCCCTACGAGCAGTACTTC	CASSYSSAFPYEQYF
few	TRBV19	TRBJ2-5	NA	TGTGCCAGTAGTATTAGACCAACAGGGAAACTCCAAGAGACCCAGTACTTC	CASSIRPTGKLQETQYF
NA	TRBV9	TRBJ2-2	TRBD1	TGTGCCAGCAGCGCCCACGGACAGGCCGAACTCTCCGGGGAGCTGTTTTTT	CASSAHGQAELSGELFF
NA	TRBV10-3	TRBJ2-3	TRBD2	TGTGCCACAGGACTAGCGGGCACAGATACGCAGTATTTT	CATGLAGTDTQYF
NA	TRBV7-3	TRBJ2-5	NA	TGTGCCAGCAGCGTCCTGGGTTCCGGGGAAGAGACCCAGTACTTC	CASSVLGSGEETQYF
few	TRBV27	TRBJ2-2	TRBD1	TGTGCCAGCAGTCTCCTGGGACAGGGGGATTTCCAGGGGGAGCTGTTTTTT	CASSLLGQGDFQGELFF
few	TRBV7-2	TRBJ1-2	TRBD1	TGTGCCAGCAGCTCCCAGACAGGGTTGGTTCAGGGCTACACCTTC	CASSSQTGLVQGYTF
NA	TRBV7-2	TRBJ2-7	NA	TGTGCCAGCAGCTTAGACAGTTACTCCTACGAGCAGTACTTC	CASSLDSYSYEQYF
NA	TRBV5-1	TRBJ2-2	NA	TGCGCCAGCAGCCGCGGGGTTAACACCGGGGAGCTGTTTTTT	CASSRGVNTGELFF
NA	TRBV4-1	TRBJ2-7	NA	TGCGCCAGCAGCAAGAGGGCCCTGATGACCTACGAGCAGTACTTC	CASSKRALMTYEQYF
few	TRBV30	TRBJ1-2	NA	TGTGCCTGGAGTGTAATGGGAGTCTATGGCTACACCTTC	CAWSVMGVYGYTF
NA	TRBV19	TRBJ2-7	NA	TGTGCCAGTAGTATCGGCAGGGCGAGCTCCTACGAGCAGTACTTC	CASSIGRASSYEQYF
few	TRBV2	TRBJ2-2	TRBD1	TGTGCCAGCAGTGTGGGACAGCACACCGGGGAGCTGTTTTTT	CASSVGQHTGELFF